The 21 T cell receptor beta chains presented below share a single source sample, sequenced in a study of T cell responses to AZD1222 COVID-19 vaccine. Some clones are missing from TCRdb's copy, which holds only in-frame ones; the method was immunoSEQ multiplex PCR. The sample carries around 90,000 clones, about 88% recorded once. Specimen: peripheral blood, collected on day 0 of AZD1222 vaccination. The receptor source for this set is an adult in good health.

V and J are TRBV6-5 and TRBJ1-2; no clear D gene. The germline V gene has CDR1 MNHEY and CDR2 SVGAGI. The CDR3 loop spans 14 amino acids. Between the trimmed V and J ends, which lost 6 bases and 5 bases, there was a span of 16 bases. CDR3 sequence (DNA): TGTGCCAGCAGGTCAGTGACGGAGCGGTATGGCTACACCTTC. Protein sequence: CASRSVTERYGYTF.

The J gene is TRBJ1-5, the V gene TRBV19; weak D call: TRBD1 (6 bases). This CDR3 spans 13 amino acids. The V gene lost 9 bases and the J gene lost 1 base, with 10 bases spanning the gap. In germline, CDR1 is LNHDA, CDR2 SQIVND (reference sequence). The CDR3 nucleotides read TGTGCCAGCAGGGACACCAGCAATCAGCCCCAGCATTTT. Encoded protein: CASRDTSNQPQHF.

The CDR3 region is CASTLVAGQPQHF. The CDR3 bases are TGTGCCAGCACCCTTGTCGCTGGTCAGCCCCAGCATTTT. The V and J genes are TRBV6-5 and TRBJ1-5; no firm D call. The germline CDR1 and CDR2 sequences are MNHEY and SVGAGI. V lost 7 bases and J 6 bases, leaving 13 bases between the germline ends. This CDR3 has 13 residues.

The chain employs TRBV19 and TRBJ1-1; tentatively, D is TRBD1 (6 bases). The CDR3 is made up of 14 amino acids. The germline V and J ends were trimmed by 5 bases and 6 bases, with 16 bases remaining between them. Germline CDR1 and CDR2: LNHDA and SQIVND (reference sequence). CDR3 residues: CASSVTGSGSEAFF. CDR3 DNA: TGTGCCAGTAGTGTGACAGGTAGCGGGTCTGAAGCTTTCTTT. The full variable domain, in which reference TRBV19 and TRBJ1-1 provide the parts outside the CDR3, is DGGITQSPKYLFRKEGQNVTLSCEQNLNHDAMYWYRQDPGQGLRLIYYSQIVNDFQKGDIAEGYSVSREKKESFPLTVTSAQKNPTAFYLCASSVTGSGSEAFFGQGTRLTVV.

V gene TRBV7-3 combines with J gene TRBJ2-3; D may be TRBD1 (5 bases). Trimming cost V 5 bases and J 4 bases, with 10 bases left between them. This CDR3 spans 13 amino acids. The germline V gene encodes CDR1 SGHTA and CDR2 FQGTGA. CDR3 amino acids: CASSLQAPDTQYF. CDR3 in DNA: TGTGCCAGCAGCCTACAGGCTCCAGATACGCAGTATTTT.

The chain employs TRBV29-1 and TRBJ1-2; 7 positions match TRBD1. The CDR3 runs 13 residues. V was pared by 3 bases and J by 4 bases, with 5 bases of the junction left unmatched. Germline values: CDR1 SQVTM, CDR2 ANQGSEA. CDR3 DNA sequence: TGCAGCGTTGACCCTACAGGGGCCTATGGCTACACCTTC. This codes for CSVDPTGAYGYTF. The full variable domain, its missing parts supplied by reference TRBV29-1 and TRBJ1-2, is SAVISQKPSRDICQRGTSLTIQCQVDSQVTMMFWYRQQPGQSLTLIATANQGSEATYESGFVIDKFPISRPNLTFSTLTVSNMSPEDSSIYLCSVDPTGAYGYTFGSGTRLTVV.

This clone showed up just a few times. This sequence joins TRBV5-8 and TRBJ1-6; no clear D. The CDR3 is made up of 16 amino acids. Germline V gene data show CDR1 as SGHTS and CDR2 as YDEGEE. Trimming pared 3 bases from V and 10 bases from J, leaving 20 bases between. CDR3 sequence reads: CASSWLEGLGRSPLHF. As DNA, the CDR3 is TGTGCCAGCAGCTGGCTTGAAGGCCTGGGTAGGTCACCCCTCCACTTT.

This chain uses TRBV19 with TRBJ2-4, with no clear D. This CDR3 contains 16 residues. Per germline, CDR1 LNHDA and CDR2 SQIVND (reference sequence). V was pared by 1 base and J by 0 bases, with 10 bases between. The CDR3 here is CASSIASAEAKNIQYF. DNA for the CDR3: TGTGCCAGTAGTATAGCTTCGGCGGAAGCCAAAAACATTCAGTACTTC.

This clone was seen a handful of times. The V and J genes are TRBV4-3 and TRBJ1-1, with 7 bases lining up with TRBD1. V shed 0 bases and J 0 bases; nucleotides not matched to a gene: 4. CDR1 is LGHNA and CDR2 is YSLEER in the germline V gene. The CDR3 length is 16 residues. CDR3 nucleotide sequence: TGCGCCAGCAGCCAAGAACCCACAGGGGTGAACACTGAAGCTTTCTTT. It translates to CASSQEPTGVNTEAFF.

This sequence joins TRBV5-1 and TRBJ1-2, with D possibly being TRBD1 (6 bases). The germline gives CDR1 SGHRS, CDR2 YFSETQ. V was cut by 6 bases and J by 0 bases, with 9 bases left in between. The CDR3 is 13 residues long. The CDR3: CASTTGTNYGYTF. The CDR3 DNA sequence: TGCGCCAGCACCACAGGGACTAACTATGGCTACACCTTC. Variable domain in full (rest from reference TRBV5-1 and TRBJ1-2): KAGVTQTPRYLIKTRGQQVTLSCSPISGHRSVSWYQQTPGQGLQFLFEYFSETQRNKGNFPGRFSGRQFSNSRSEMNVSTLELGDSALYLCASTTGTNYGYTFGSGTRLTVV.

The J gene is TRBJ1-5, the V gene TRBV7-2; D unclear. The CDR3 is made up of 14 amino acids. CDR1 is SGHTA, CDR2 FQGNSA, per germline. Trimming removed 1 base at V and 9 bases at J, with 13 bases between. CDR3 amino acids: CASSLGWEKGPQHF. CDR3 in DNA: TGTGCCAGCAGCTTAGGGTGGGAGAAGGGGCCCCAGCATTTT.

The chain uses TRBV7-8 and TRBJ2-3; TRBD2 matches 12 bases. Germline V CDR1 and CDR2: SGHVS, FQNEAQ. This CDR3 is built from 16 residues. The trim removed 5 bases at V and 4 bases at J, leaving 7 bases unmatched. This chain's CDR3 is CASSPPLAGGPDTQYF. CDR3 DNA: TGTGCCAGCAGCCCCCCACTAGCGGGGGGCCCAGATACGCAGTATTTT.

This clone was seen a few times. The chain joins TRBV28 to TRBJ2-3, with D tentatively TRBD1 (6 bases). The CDR3 sequence is 16 residues long. CDR1 is MDHEN, CDR2 SYDVKM, per germline. Trimming removed 5 bases at V and 3 bases at J, with 18 bases between. The CDR3 nucleotides read TGTGCCAGCAGTCAACTGACAGGTGGGGGAACAGATACGCAGTATTTT. Amino acid sequence: CASSQLTGGGTDTQYF. Variable domain in full (rest from reference TRBV28 and TRBJ2-3): DVKVTQSSRYLVKRTGEKVFLECVQDMDHENMFWYRQDPGLGLRLIYFSYDVKMKEKGDIPEGYSVSREKKERFSLILESASTNQTSMYLCASSQLTGGGTDTQYFGPGTRLTVL.

This chain joins TRBV12-3 or TRBV12-4 and TRBJ1-1; tentative D call: TRBD1 (5 bases). This CDR3 region has 12 residues. Trimming pared 4 bases from V and 11 bases from J, leaving 14 bases between. CDR3 sequence: CASSSGRRGAFF. CDR3 DNA sequence: TGTGCCAGCAGTTCCGGGAGGAGGGGCGCTTTCTTT.

The V and J genes are TRBV10-3 and TRBJ1-2; tentatively, D is TRBD1 (5 bases). Germline lookup yields CDR1 ENHRY and CDR2 SYGVKD. V was trimmed by 2 bases and J by 13 bases, leaving 17 bases between them. This CDR3 region has 13 residues. CDR3 nucleotide sequence: TGTGCCATCAGTGAGCCGGCAGGGCATAGCTGCACCTTC. Its translation is CAISEPAGHSCTF.

The chain uses TRBV4-2 and TRBJ2-3, with a tentative D call TRBD2 (5 bases). V was trimmed by 5 bases and J by 6 bases, leaving 15 bases between them. Per the germline V gene, CDR1 is LGHNA and CDR2 is YNFKEQ. CDR3 length: 14 residues. CDR3 protein: CASSLRESGDTQYF. In DNA, the CDR3 is TGTGCCAGCAGCTTACGAGAGAGCGGCGATACGCAGTATTTT.

V is TRBV19 and J is TRBJ2-2; TRBD1 is a possible D gene (6 bases). There are 15 residues in the CDR3. From germline, CDR1 is LNHDA and CDR2 SQIVND (reference sequence). The V gene lost 11 bases and the J gene lost 8 bases, with 24 bases spanning the gap. The CDR3 coding sequence is TGTGCCTCTTTACCCCGGGGACATAAGGCTGGGGAGCTGTTTTTT. Translating it yields CASLPRGHKAGELFF.

V is TRBV19 and J is TRBJ1-4; D gene unclear. Germline lookup yields CDR1 LNHDA and CDR2 SQIVND (reference sequence). The CDR3 is made up of 14 amino acids. V was trimmed by 10 bases and J by 7 bases, leaving 19 bases between them. CDR3 in DNA: TGTGCCACTACCAGGATGACTGGGAGTGAAAAACTGTTTTTT. Translation gives CATTRMTGSEKLFF.

This clone was seen a handful of times. The V gene is TRBV2, the J gene TRBJ2-7, with 8 nucleotides matching TRBD1. This CDR3 comprises 14 residues. The junction had 6 bases not matched to a gene; V was cut back by 6 bases and J by 2 bases. Germline V gene sequence: CDR1 SNHLY, CDR2 FYNNEI. CDR3 amino acids: CASSDRGGPYEQYF. CDR3 in DNA: TGTGCCAGCAGCGACAGGGGAGGACCCTACGAGCAGTACTTC.

The rearrangement joins TRBV7-3 to TRBJ1-3, with D possibly TRBD1 on 5 matching bases. CDR1 is SGHTA and CDR2 is FQGTGA in the germline V gene. Trimming took 1 base from V and 4 from J, leaving 11 bases between them. The CDR3 totals 15 residues. CDR3 loop: CASSLNTGPGNTIYF. The CDR3 bases are TGTGCCAGCAGCTTAAACACGGGGCCCGGAAACACCATATATTTT.

The chain recombines TRBV30 with TRBJ1-1, with D tentatively TRBD1 (5 bases). The germline V gene has CDR1 GTSNPN and CDR2 SVGIG (reference sequence). This CDR3 region has 13 residues. Trimming took off 7 bases at V and 1 base at J, with 13 bases between the two ends. In DNA form, the CDR3 reads TGTGCCTTAAGGGAGGGGACGAACACTGAAGCTTTCTTT. Translation gives CALREGTNTEAFF.